The 16 T cell receptor beta chains below all came from one sample that was sequenced in a study of blood T cell repertoires in COVID-19 (dated by TCRdb to the early 2020s). The library was built by means of the immunoSEQ multiplex PCR assay. The table comes from immuneACCESS by way of TCRdb, which keeps in-frame sequences with V and J called. Part of the clones is missing from these tables; in studies checked, under half for an unresolved V gene and the rest for unknown reasons. The sample table lists 90,000 to 120,000 clones, approximately 81% of them with a count of one. The ten most abundant clones make up 4.2% of the sample. Sequenced input: peripheral blood. The receptors were sampled from a human donor in a cohort sampled during active COVID-19.

The CDR3, as DNA: TGTGCCAGCAGCTCTTATAACATGGAAAAACTGTTTTTT. Protein: CASSSYNMEKLFF. The chain couples TRBV7-2 to TRBJ1-4, with D hard to call. V was cut by 4 bases and J by 8 bases, with 11 bases left in between. Germline lookup yields CDR1 SGHTA and CDR2 FQGNSA. The CDR3 is 13 amino acids.

This chain joins TRBV11-2 and TRBJ1-2; D gene ambiguous. Trimming shortened V by 2 bases and J by 4 bases, and 8 bases separated the two germline ends. The CDR3 consists of 13 residues. From germline, CDR1 is SGHAT and CDR2 FQNNGV. As DNA, the CDR3 is TGTGCCAGCAGCTTATCCAGGTTCTATGGCTACACCTTC. Residues: CASSLSRFYGYTF.

This chain connects TRBV7-2 to TRBJ2-4; D gene unclear. Germline V gene lookup returns CDR1 SGHTA and CDR2 FQGNSA. This CDR3 spans 16 amino acids. V was cut by 1 base and J by 0 bases, with 10 bases left in between. CDR3 in amino acids: CASSLDFGLAKNIQYF. CDR3 DNA: TGTGCCAGCAGCTTAGATTTTGGGCTAGCCAAAAACATTCAGTACTTC.

CDR3 DNA sequence: TGTGCCAGCAAGGGACAGGGGCTGTCCTACAATGAGCAGTTCTTC. Protein sequence: CASKGQGLSYNEQFF. This rearrangement joins TRBV28 to TRBJ2-1; TRBD1 matches at 10 bases. This CDR3 comprises 15 residues. The germline V gene has CDR1 MDHEN and CDR2 SYDVKM. V shed 7 bases and J 1 base; nucleotides not matched to a gene: 4.

The rearrangement joins TRBV13 to TRBJ2-1; tentatively, D is TRBD2 (5 bases). The CDR3 runs 16 residues. The germline CDR1 and CDR2 sequences are PRHDT and FYEKMQ (reference sequence). V was cut by 6 bases and J by 0 bases, with 15 bases left in between. CDR3 bases: TGTGCCAGCAGATCCACTCTTGGGAGCTCCTACAATGAGCAGTTCTTC. Translating gives CASRSTLGSSYNEQFF.

The V and J genes are TRBV19 and TRBJ1-2; 9 bases are shared with TRBD1. Germline V gene data show CDR1 as LNHDA and CDR2 as SQIVND (reference sequence). This CDR3 region has 18 residues. The J segment lost 2 bases and the V segment lost 7 bases, leaving 17 bases of the junction unmatched. The CDR3 DNA follows: TGTGCCAGTACCAACACCGGGACAGGGACTCTTTCGAACTATGGCTACACCTTC. This gives the protein CASTNTGTGTLSNYGYTF.

In nucleotides, the CDR3 is TGTGCCGTAGGAACTACAGGGGGATCCTATAATTCACCCCTCCACTTT. This codes for CAVGTTGGSYNSPLHF. The genes are TRBV19 and TRBJ1-6, with TRBD1 matching over 8 bases. V was pared by 11 bases and J by 1 base, with 10 bases of the junction left unmatched. CDR3 length: 16 amino acids. From germline, CDR1 is LNHDA and CDR2 SQIVND (reference sequence).

The V gene is TRBV3-1 (or the pseudogene TRBV3-2), the J gene TRBJ2-5; D possibly corresponds to TRBD1 (5 bases). Germline CDR1 LGHDT, CDR2 YNNKEL (reference sequence). Trimming shortened V by 1 base and J by 3 bases, and 15 bases separated the two germline ends. The CDR3 contains 16 residues. The CDR3 protein is CASSQGSGQFEETQYF. The CDR3 DNA is TGTGCCAGCAGCCAAGGTTCAGGGCAGTTTGAAGAGACCCAGTACTTC.

V usage is TRBV10-1 and J usage is TRBJ2-7; D unclear. Trimming removed 3 bases from V and 0 bases from J, with 9 bases in between. CDR3 length: 14 amino acids. The germline V gene encodes CDR1 WNHNN and CDR2 SYGVQD (reference sequence). The chain's CDR3 is CASSDSRHSYEQYF. The CDR3 DNA reads as TGCGCCAGCAGTGACAGTCGACACTCCTACGAGCAGTACTTC.

The chain combines TRBV19 with TRBJ2-1; 12 positions agree with TRBD2. The CDR3 runs 16 residues. Trimming cost V 1 base and J 9 bases; bases outside gene matches: 7. Germline CDR1 is LNHDA and CDR2 is SQIVND (reference sequence). CDR3 nucleotides: TGTGCCAGTAGTATAGGACTAGCGGGAGTGTTGAGTGAGCAGTTCTTC. It encodes CASSIGLAGVLSEQFF.

This chain uses TRBV3-1 (or the pseudogene TRBV3-2) with TRBJ1-1; 8 bases map to TRBD1. In germline, CDR1 is LGHDT, CDR2 YNNKEL (reference sequence). This CDR3 has 14 amino acids. V lost 5 bases to trimming and J lost 9 bases; unmatched junction nucleotides: 11. The DNA of the CDR3 is TGTGCCAGCAGCGGGACAGGAGGACAACCCCAAGCTTTCTTT. Its translation: CASSGTGGQPQAFF.

The V and J genes are TRBV10-3 and TRBJ2-5, with 9 bases that match TRBD1. Germline loops: CDR1 ENHRY, CDR2 SYGVKD. This CDR3 has 17 amino acids. V lost 5 bases, J lost 5 bases, and 15 bases stayed unmatched. DNA of the CDR3: TGTGCCATCAGTAAGGGACAGGGTTATATATTTACCGAGACCCAGTACTTC. It translates to CAISKGQGYIFTETQYF.

The rearrangement uses TRBV28 and TRBJ1-1, with a weak D call TRBD1 (6 bases). CDR1 is MDHEN and CDR2 is SYDVKM in the germline V gene. The CDR3 is made up of 14 amino acids. V lost 7 bases and J lost 4, with 16 bases in between. In DNA, the CDR3 is TGTGCCAGCATCCAAGGGGGAACTTTCACTGAAGCTTTCTTT. Residues: CASIQGGTFTEAFF.

The V and J genes are TRBV25-1 and TRBJ1-1; a possible D gene is TRBD1 (5 bases). CDR1 is MGHDK and CDR2 is SYGVNS in the germline V gene. This CDR3 is 14 amino acids long. The V end lost 3 bases, the J end lost 1 base, and 9 bases lay between the germline ends. The CDR3 coding sequence is TGTGCCAGCAGTGATACAGGTCAGAACACTGAAGCTTTCTTT. Translated: CASSDTGQNTEAFF.

In its sample, this clone was seen a few times. The V gene is TRBV7-9, the J gene TRBJ2-3, with a tentative D call TRBD2 (6 bases). In germline, CDR1 is SEHNR, CDR2 FQNEAQ (reference sequence). The V gene lost 1 base and the J gene lost 3 bases, with 8 bases spanning the gap. The CDR3 spans 14 residues. The CDR3 here is CASSLGLGTDTQYF. CDR3 sequence (DNA): TGTGCCAGCAGCTTAGGACTAGGGACAGATACGCAGTATTTT.

The chain uses TRBV6-4 and TRBJ2-7; 7 nucleotides align to TRBD2. V dropped 2 bases and J dropped 5; count of bases not matched to a gene: 24. CDR1 and CDR2 (germline): MRHNA, SNTAGT. This CDR3 is 20 amino acids long. CDR3 amino acids: CASSDATGVAGLHLAHEQYV. The CDR3 nucleotides are TGTGCCAGCAGTGACGCCACTGGAGTAGCGGGCCTCCACCTCGCCCACGAGCAGTACGTC.